Presented here are 24 T cell receptor beta chains from one specimen sequenced in a study of blood T cell repertoires in COVID-19 (dated by TCRdb to about 2020). Libraries were made using the immunoSEQ multiplex PCR assay. This immuneACCESS table, as held by TCRdb, lists in-frame sequences with V and J called but not all clones. Of the missing ones, under half trace to an unresolved V gene in checked studies; the others have no known cause. A total of 110,000 to 150,000 clones appear in this sample, around 82% of them only once. The ten largest clones take up 5.5% to 7% of the sample. Sequenced material: PBMCs or T cells enriched from blood (not recorded which). These receptor sequences come from a woman in her forties or fifties who had recovered from COVID-19.

The chain joins TRBV2 to TRBJ1-2, with 8 bases identical to TRBD1. The CDR3 extends over 13 amino acids. The V gene end was trimmed by 6 bases and the J gene end by 6 bases; junction bases not matched to a gene: 6. Germline CDR1 reads SNHLY; CDR2 reads FYNNEI. The CDR3 spells CASSLETGDGYTF. In nucleotides, the CDR3 is TGTGCCAGCAGCCTCGAGACAGGGGATGGCTACACCTTC.

The V and J genes are TRBV10-3 and TRBJ2-3, with 12 bases fitting TRBD2. Germline loops: CDR1 ENHRY, CDR2 SYGVKD. This CDR3 contains 15 residues. The V and J ends lost 10 bases and 5 bases, in that order; junction bases with no gene match: 10. CDR3 DNA: TGTGCCAGCGCCACGACTAGCGGGGGTGGAGATACGCAGTATTTT. Translation gives CASATTSGGGDTQYF.

This sequence joins TRBV6-6 and TRBJ1-1; D is unresolved. The V end was cut by 0 bases, the J end by 1 base, with 3 bases between. CDR3 length equals 13 residues. Germline CDR1 MNHNY, CDR2 SVGAGI (reference sequence). Here the CDR3 reads CASSYSANTEAFF. The CDR3 nucleotides read TGTGCCAGCAGTTACTCAGCGAACACTGAAGCTTTCTTT.

This chain uses TRBV19 with TRBJ2-1; 8 positions match TRBD2. The trim removed 4 bases at V and 5 bases at J, leaving 7 bases unmatched. Per germline, CDR1 LNHDA and CDR2 SQIVND (reference sequence). This CDR3 has 15 residues. The CDR3 DNA reads as TGTGCCAGTAGTACCGGGGGGGGCAGACACAATGAGCAGTTCTTC. Amino acids: CASSTGGGRHNEQFF.

J is TRBJ2-2 and V is TRBV9; D not certain. CDR3 size: 14 residues. Germline loops: CDR1 SGDLS, CDR2 YYNGEE. V dropped 2 bases and J dropped 5 bases, with 10 bases sitting between them. In DNA form, the CDR3 reads TGTGCCAGCAGCGTTTTGGGCAGTACCGGGGAGCTGTTTTTT. As protein: CASSVLGSTGELFF.

This chain links TRBV3-1 (or the pseudogene TRBV3-2) with TRBJ1-2; 10 bases are a match to TRBD1. J lost 2 bases, V lost 1 base, and 7 bases had no gene match. The CDR3 covers 17 residues. Germline CDR1 and CDR2: LGHDT and YNNKEL (reference sequence). The CDR3 nucleotides are TGTGCCAGCAGCCAAGTTCCAGACAGGGGGCTGAACTATGGCTACACCTTC. Translated: CASSQVPDRGLNYGYTF.

This chain joins TRBV7-2 and TRBJ2-1; 9 positions agree with TRBD2. The CDR3 spans 14 residues. The germline V gene encodes CDR1 SGHTA and CDR2 FQGNSA. V shed 5 bases, J shed 8 bases, and the junction held 7 bases outside the gene matches. The CDR3 nucleotides are TGTGCCAGCAGCCCCCGACTAGCGGTCCATGAGCAGTTCTTC. This translates into CASSPRLAVHEQFF.

In this sample, this clone turned up a few times. This chain links TRBV19 with TRBJ2-1; 12 bases match TRBD2. This CDR3 spans 16 amino acids. The germline V gene has CDR1 LNHDA and CDR2 SQIVND (reference sequence). Germline trimming cut 5 bases from V and 10 bases from J; bases unmatched to any gene: 12. This CDR3 reads CASSSQLAGGRHEQFF. CDR3 coding DNA: TGTGCCAGTAGTTCTCAACTAGCGGGGGGTCGGCACGAGCAGTTCTTC.

This sequence joins TRBV10-3 and TRBJ2-3; weak D call: TRBD2 (7 bases). Per germline, CDR1 ENHRY and CDR2 SYGVKD. V was clipped by 4 bases and J by 5 bases, with 13 bases between them. The CDR3 length is 14 residues. DNA of the CDR3: TGTGCCATCAGTGCCGGGGGGCATCAAGATACGCAGTATTTT. This codes for CAISAGGHQDTQYF.

The chain joins TRBV19 to TRBJ1-2, with D tentatively TRBD1 (5 bases). Deletions cut 1 base from V and 6 bases from J, with 15 bases between. CDR3 length: 15 residues. Germline values: CDR1 LNHDA, CDR2 SQIVND (reference sequence). Here the CDR3 DNA reads TGTGCCAGTAGTATAGTTGACCATCGGGGGAATGGCTACACCTTC. Protein product: CASSIVDHRGNGYTF.

The chain has TRBV7-2 and TRBJ1-2, with 12 bases matching TRBD1. Germline V CDR1 and CDR2: SGHTA, FQGNSA. The CDR3 extends over 15 amino acids. The trim removed 3 bases at V and 6 bases at J, leaving 5 bases unmatched. The CDR3 loop reads CASSFSGTGGDGYTF. CDR3 sequence (DNA): TGTGCCAGCAGCTTTTCGGGGACAGGGGGCGATGGCTACACCTTC.

This chain uses TRBV27 with TRBJ1-6; the D gene is possibly TRBD1 (5 bases). Germline V gene data show CDR1 as MNHEY and CDR2 as SMNVEV (reference sequence). This CDR3 is built from 16 residues. V was clipped by 4 bases and J by 0 bases, with 10 bases between them. Here the CDR3 DNA reads TGTGCCAGCAGTTGGGGCAGCATCTCCTATAATTCACCCCTCCACTTT. Translated, it gives CASSWGSISYNSPLHF.

The chain is built from TRBV29-1 and TRBJ2-7; 8 positions match TRBD1. V lost 6 bases to trimming and J lost 7 bases; unmatched junction nucleotides: 8. The germline gives CDR1 SQVTM, CDR2 ANQGSEA. The CDR3 spans 12 residues. CDR3 amino acids: CSVSGQVMEQYF. CDR3 nucleotides: TGCAGCGTCTCGGGACAGGTCATGGAGCAGTACTTC.

This clone occurred many times. V is TRBV28 and J is TRBJ2-7; 9 nucleotides agree with TRBD1. V was clipped by 7 bases and J by 2 bases; unmatched bases: 12. Germline values: CDR1 MDHEN, CDR2 SYDVKM. The CDR3 loop spans 16 amino acids. The CDR3 sequence: CASTPAGTGSTYEQYV. CDR3 nucleotide sequence: TGTGCCAGCACCCCGGCGGGGACAGGGAGTACCTACGAGCAGTACGTC.

This clone was detected once. The rearrangement uses TRBV4-1 and TRBJ2-5; TRBD2 is a possible D gene (5 bases). Germline V gives CDR1 MGHRA, CDR2 YSYEKL. CDR3 length equals 14 residues. V gave up 0 bases and J gave up 5 bases, with 10 bases separating them. DNA of the CDR3: TGCGCCAGCAGCCAAGACCTAGCCCGTGAGACCCAGTACTTC. Amino acid sequence: CASSQDLARETQYF.

This clone was detected many times. The chain uses TRBV27 and TRBJ1-4; tentatively, D is TRBD1 (5 bases). The CDR3 totals 15 residues. The germline V and J ends were trimmed by 8 bases and 7 bases, with 20 bases remaining between them. Germline values: CDR1 MNHEY, CDR2 SMNVEV (reference sequence). The CDR3 DNA is TGTGCCAGCTCCCACGGGGGTTCGTATGGTGAAAAACTGTTTTTT. Amino acids: CASSHGGSYGEKLFF.

The chain is built from TRBV5-6 and TRBJ2-7; tentatively, D is TRBD1 (5 bases). In germline, CDR1 is SGHDT, CDR2 YYEEEE. This CDR3 comprises 16 residues. V lost 2 bases and J lost 3, with 18 bases in between. CDR3 sequence: CASSLGQLSTYYEQYF. For the CDR3, the DNA is TGTGCCAGCAGCTTAGGACAACTTTCAACCTACTACGAGCAGTACTTC.

The chain joins TRBV11-1 to TRBJ2-5; 9 bases align to TRBD1. With V trimmed by 2 bases and J by 4 bases, 5 bases remained unmatched. The CDR3 extends over 15 amino acids. Germline V gene lookup returns CDR1 SGHAT and CDR2 FQDESV (reference sequence). Written as DNA, the CDR3 is TGTGCCAGCAGCTTAAGGACAGGGGTGGTAGAGACCCAGTACTTC. Amino acids: CASSLRTGVVETQYF.

The chain carries TRBV28 and TRBJ1-4; perhaps TRBD1 as D (6 bases). CDR1 MDHEN and CDR2 SYDVKM come from the germline V gene. This CDR3 is built from 17 residues. V was trimmed by 6 bases and J by 3 bases, leaving 20 bases between them. CDR3 coding DNA: TGTGCCAGCAGGCAAGATATAGGCGGGGGCTCTAATGAAAAACTGTTTTTT. Amino acid sequence: CASRQDIGGGSNEKLFF.

This sequence joins TRBV6-1 and TRBJ1-1, with 8 bases identical to TRBD1. Trimming cost V 0 bases and J 3 bases; bases outside gene matches: 0. Germline values: CDR1 MNHNS, CDR2 SASEGT. The CDR3 runs 14 residues. CDR3 sequence: CASSEAGQDTEAFF. CDR3 nucleotide sequence: TGTGCCAGCAGTGAAGCGGGACAGGACACTGAAGCTTTCTTT.

The chain joins TRBV1 to TRBJ2-1; TRBD2 is taken as the D call from the table, unchecked against the DNA. TRBV1 is recorded as a pseudogene. The CDR3 totals 14 residues. CDR3 sequence (DNA): TGCACCAGCAGCCAAGTGGTAGCGAAGCTTGAGCAGTTCTTC. Its translation: CTSSQVVAKLEQFF.

The chain carries TRBV5-1 and TRBJ2-1, with 9 nucleotides matching TRBD1. This CDR3 comprises 19 residues. Trimming cost V 2 bases and J 0 bases; bases outside gene matches: 12. CDR1 is SGHRS and CDR2 is YFSETQ in the germline V gene. CDR3 amino acids: CASSFARTGAWGSYNEQFF. The CDR3 coding sequence is TGCGCCAGCAGCTTCGCTAGGACAGGGGCCTGGGGCTCCTACAATGAGCAGTTCTTC.

This clone occurred once. V and J are TRBV18 and TRBJ1-1; D is unclear. CDR1 is KGHSH, CDR2 LQKENI, per germline. The length of the CDR3 is 15 residues. Trimming removed 1 base at V and 4 bases at J, with 13 bases between. As DNA, the CDR3 is TGTGCCAGCTCACCACAATCCGCCCCGGGCACTGAAGCTTTCTTT. Its translation: CASSPQSAPGTEAFF.

The J gene is TRBJ2-5, the V gene TRBV5-1; D is uncertain. Germline V lookup: CDR1 SGHRS, CDR2 YFSETQ. The V gene lost 1 base and the J gene lost 1 base, with 5 bases spanning the gap. This CDR3 is built from 13 residues. The chain's CDR3 is CASSLSTQETQYF. CDR3 DNA: TGCGCCAGCAGCTTGTCTACCCAAGAGACCCAGTACTTC.